Listed here is a single T cell receptor beta chain. This record belongs to a study of T cells in Graves' hyperthyroidism and ophthalmopathy. Germline V gene sequence: CDR1 SGHNT, CDR2 YENEEA. V lost 5 bases and J lost 9; bases outside the gene matches: 19. This CDR3 region has 17 residues. Graves' hyperthyroidism was deemed stable absent ophthalmopathy progression within 18 months. Newly diagnosed patients aged 18 to 65 had hyperthyroidism of under 2 months' duration. Pregnant or lactating patients were excluded, as were those with uncontrolled infection or other autoimmune disease. There were TCR beta CDR3 regions amplified from RNA transcripts. HTBI primers were the set used in a first-round RT-PCR of the TCR CDR3. TCRdb recomputed calls from the multiplex PCR reads with MiXCR, one row per CDR3 protein. In the table there are some 360,000 distinct CDR3 sequences, more than 11% of which are singletons.

Sequenced input: blood. The chain combines TRBV11-3 with TRBJ2-1, with 7 bases fitting TRBD2. This TCR came from an older woman with Graves' hyperthyroidism. Here the CDR3 DNA reads TGTGCCAGCAGCCCGGCCTGGGAGGAGGGAGGGCCCCCTGAGCAGTTCTTC. Translated, it gives CASSPAWEEGGPPEQFF.